This T cell receptor (beta chain) originates from a study of cytomegalovirus exposure and HLA in healthy donors. Study as a whole: Assignment to the Caucasian-associated ancestry cluster applied to 75% to 85% of the 350 to 500 genotyped donors.

PCR used 60 Vbeta primers and 13 Jbeta primers. Per the original methods: An analysis performed later counted 60 million to 90 million unique TCR beta chains (approximately 10 million of them shared). Here immunoSEQ multiplex PCR was the method, and the copy in TCRdb shows in-frame clones only, minus some. The DNA gave D and trimming, while V, J and clone size come from that table. Among roughly 63,000 clones listed, roughly 77% were seen once. V lost 0 bases to trimming and J lost 7 bases, with 10 bases between them. The CDR3 has 13 residues. The germline CDR1 and CDR2 sequences are LNHNV and YYDKDF (reference sequence). Overall study findings and caveats: Accurate HLA-A and HLA-B prediction from TCR beta sequences was reported for most subjects.

A word on this clone: The antigen is not known.

The clonotype was recovered from a woman in her forties in good health and CMV-seropositive. What was sequenced was PBMCs. The V and J genes are TRBV15 and TRBJ2-7, with D possibly matching TRBD2 (5 bases). The CDR3 DNA reads TGTGCCACCAGCAGAGATCGGGGAAGGGAGCAGTACTTC. Translated, it gives CATSRDRGREQYF.